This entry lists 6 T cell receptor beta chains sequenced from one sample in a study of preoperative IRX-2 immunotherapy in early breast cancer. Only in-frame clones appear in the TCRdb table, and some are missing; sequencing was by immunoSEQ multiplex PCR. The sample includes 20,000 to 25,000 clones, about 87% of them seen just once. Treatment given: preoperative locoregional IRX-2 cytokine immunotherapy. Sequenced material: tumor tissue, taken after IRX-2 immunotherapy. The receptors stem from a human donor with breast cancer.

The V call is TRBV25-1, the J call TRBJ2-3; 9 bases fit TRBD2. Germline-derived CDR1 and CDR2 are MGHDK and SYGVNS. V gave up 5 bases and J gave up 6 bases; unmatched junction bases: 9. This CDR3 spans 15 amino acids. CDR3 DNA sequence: TGTGCCAGCAGTCTGGCGGGGGGGCCGGGGGATACGCAGTATTTT. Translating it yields CASSLAGGPGDTQYF. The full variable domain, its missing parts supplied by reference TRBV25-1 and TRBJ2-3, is EADIYQTPRYLVIGTGKKITLECSQTMGHDKMYWYQQDPGMELHLIHYSYGVNSTEKGDLSSESTVSRIRTEHFPLTLESARPSHTSQYLCASSLAGGPGDTQYFGPGTRLTVL.

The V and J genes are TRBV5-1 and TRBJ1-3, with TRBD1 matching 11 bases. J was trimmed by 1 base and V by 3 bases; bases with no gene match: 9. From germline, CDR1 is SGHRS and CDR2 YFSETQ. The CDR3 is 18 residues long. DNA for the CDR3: TGCGCCAGCAGCTACCGGACAGGGGGCGTTTTATCTGGAAACACCATATATTTT. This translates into CASSYRTGGVLSGNTIYF.

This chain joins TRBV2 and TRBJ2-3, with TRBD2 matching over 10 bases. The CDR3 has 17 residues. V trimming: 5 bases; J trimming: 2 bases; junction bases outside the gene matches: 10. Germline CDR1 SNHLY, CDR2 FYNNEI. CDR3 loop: CASSPTDSGGPTDTQYF. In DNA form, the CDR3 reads TGTGCCAGCAGTCCCACTGATAGCGGGGGGCCCACAGATACGCAGTATTTT.

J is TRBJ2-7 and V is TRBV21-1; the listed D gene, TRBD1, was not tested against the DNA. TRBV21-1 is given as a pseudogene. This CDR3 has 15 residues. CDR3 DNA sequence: TGTGCCAGCAGCAAAGAAGGGGGACAGACGTACGAGCAGTACGTC. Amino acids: CASSKEGGQTYEQYV.

The CDR3 region has the DNA TGTGCCAGCAGCTTGGCAGGGCACGACGAGCAGTACTTC. Protein product: CASSLAGHDEQYF. The V call is TRBV5-6, the J call TRBJ2-7, with a weak D call TRBD1 (5 bases). The CDR3 is made up of 13 amino acids. In germline, CDR1 is SGHDT, CDR2 YYEEEE. Between the trimmed V and J ends, which lost 0 bases and 5 bases, there was a span of 9 bases.

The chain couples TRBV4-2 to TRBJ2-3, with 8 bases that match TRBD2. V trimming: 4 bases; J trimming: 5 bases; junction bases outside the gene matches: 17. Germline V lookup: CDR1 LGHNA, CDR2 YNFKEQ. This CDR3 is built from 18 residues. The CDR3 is CASSPQSPQRGREDTQYF. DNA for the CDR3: TGTGCCAGCAGCCCTCAATCCCCGCAGCGGGGGAGGGAAGATACGCAGTATTTT.